What follows is one TCR beta chain and its context. Authors' processing steps: Scientists estimated how many nucleated cells there were by amplifying reference gene primers. Profiled with immunoSEQ multiplex PCR; TCRdb holds only in-frame clones, not every one. That table is the source of V, J and clone size, and D and trimming were worked out from the DNA. This repertoire shows some 250,000 clones, roughly 80% found once; its top ten account for 3.4%. The source of the sample is a study of blood T cell repertoires in COVID-19. Turning to the study itself: Sites across the United States, Italy and Spain contributed samples from acute and convalescent COVID-19. PBMCs, B-cell-depleted T cells, or T cells provided the cDNA or gDNA that made up the material.

This receptor was identified in a woman under 30 with acute or convalescent COVID-19. The material sequenced was peripheral blood.

In DNA form, the CDR3 reads TGTGCCAGCAGCCCCGACTCGAATGCCTACGAGCAGTACTTC. Residues: CASSPDSNAYEQYF. The chain uses TRBV7-2 and TRBJ2-7; D gene ambiguous. The CDR3 length is 14 residues. V was clipped by 5 bases and J by 2 bases, with 13 bases between them. Germline loops: CDR1 SGHTA, CDR2 FQGNSA. The variable domain in full, with the rest retrieved from reference TRBV7-2 and TRBJ2-7, is GAGVSQSPSNKVTEKGKDVELRCDPISGHTALYWYRQSLGQGLEFLIYFQGNSAPDKSGLPSDRFSAERTGGSVSTLTIQRTQQEDSAVYLCASSPDSNAYEQYFGPGTRLTVT.